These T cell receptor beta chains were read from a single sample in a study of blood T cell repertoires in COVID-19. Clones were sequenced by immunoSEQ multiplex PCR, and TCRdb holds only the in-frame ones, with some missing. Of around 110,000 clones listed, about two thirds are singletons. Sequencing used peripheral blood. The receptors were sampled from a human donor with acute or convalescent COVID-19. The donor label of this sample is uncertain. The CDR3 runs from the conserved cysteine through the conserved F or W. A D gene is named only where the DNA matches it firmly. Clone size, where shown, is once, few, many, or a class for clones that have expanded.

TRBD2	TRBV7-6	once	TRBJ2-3	TGTGCCAGCAGAGTAGCGGGGGGACGCACAGATACGCAGTATTTT	CASRVAGGRTDTQYF
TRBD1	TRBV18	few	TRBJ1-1	TGTGCCAGCTCTCAGGGGGAAACTGAAGCTTTCTTT	CASSQGETEAFF
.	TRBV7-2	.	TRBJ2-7	TGTGCCAGCAGCTTAGTAGTCGTGGGGAGGCAAAACTACGAGCAGTACTTC	CASSLVVVGRQNYEQYF
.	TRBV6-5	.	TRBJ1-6	TGTGCCAGCAGCCGTGAGGGGGTGAATTCACCCCTCCACTTT	CASSREGVNSPLHF
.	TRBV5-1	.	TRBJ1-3	TGCGCCAGCAGCTTGACAGGGATCGGAAACACCATATATTTT	CASSLTGIGNTIYF
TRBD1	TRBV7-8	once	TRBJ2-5	TGTGCCAGCAGCTTAGGCCGGGACAGGGGGCGCGAGACCCAGTACTTC	CASSLGRDRGRETQYF
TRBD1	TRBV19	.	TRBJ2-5	TGTGCCAGCAAAGGGACAGTTCTAGGAAGAGAGACCCAGTACTTC	CASKGTVLGRETQYF
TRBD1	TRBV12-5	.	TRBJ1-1	TGTGCTAGTGGTTCCCGGACAGGGGAGGGGGTGAACACTGAAGCTTTCTTT	CASGSRTGEGVNTEAFF
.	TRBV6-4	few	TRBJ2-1	TGTGCCAGCAGTGTGGGGACTCACAATGAGCAGTTCTTC	CASSVGTHNEQFF
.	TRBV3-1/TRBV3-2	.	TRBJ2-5	TGTGCCAGCAGCCACCGGGGGGCAGGGGTGGAGACCCAGTACTTC	CASSHRGAGVETQYF
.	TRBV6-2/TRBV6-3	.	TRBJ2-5	TGTGCCAGCAGTTACTCGGGCCCCGAGACCCAGTACTTC	CASSYSGPETQYF
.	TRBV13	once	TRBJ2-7	TGTGCCAGCAGCTTAGGAGCGAGGGTCGAGCAGTACTTC	CASSLGARVEQYF
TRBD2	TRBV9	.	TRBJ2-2	TGTGCCAGCAGCCCCCCTCCGGGACTAAGAACCGGGGAGCTGTTTTTT	CASSPPPGLRTGELFF
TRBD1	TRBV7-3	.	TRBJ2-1	TGTGCCAGCAGCCCAAGGGACAGCTCCTACAATGAGCAGTTCTTC	CASSPRDSSYNEQFF
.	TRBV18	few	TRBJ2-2	TGTGCCAGCTCACCGGAGACTAGGGGCTCGGGCTCCGGGGAGCTGTTTTTT	CASSPETRGSGSGELFF
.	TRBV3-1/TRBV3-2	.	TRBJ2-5	TGTGCCAGCAGCCAAGACAGTAGTACTACCCAAGAGACCCAGTACTTC	CASSQDSSTTQETQYF
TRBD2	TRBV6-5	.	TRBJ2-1	TGTGCCAGCCAATTAGCGGGGGGGCCTAATGAGCAGTTCTTC	CASQLAGGPNEQFF
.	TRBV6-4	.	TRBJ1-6	TGTGCCAGCAGTCTCGGGGGGCCCAATTCACCCCTCCACTTT	CASSLGGPNSPLHF
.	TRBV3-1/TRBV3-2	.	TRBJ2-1	TGTGCCAGCAGCCAAGATTGGACGGAAGGGGTAAACAATGAGCAGTTCTTC	CASSQDWTEGVNNEQFF
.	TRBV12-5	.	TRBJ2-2	TGTGCTAGTGGTTTGTCTAACACCGGGGAGCTGTTTTTT	CASGLSNTGELFF
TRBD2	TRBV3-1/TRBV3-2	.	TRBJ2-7	TGTGCCAGCAGCCAAGATAGGAGCGGGGGGTCTAACGAGCAGTACTTC	CASSQDRSGGSNEQYF
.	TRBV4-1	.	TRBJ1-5	TGCGCCAGCAGCCAAGTGGTTAGGGGCGATAGCAATCAGCCCCAGCATTTT	CASSQVVRGDSNQPQHF